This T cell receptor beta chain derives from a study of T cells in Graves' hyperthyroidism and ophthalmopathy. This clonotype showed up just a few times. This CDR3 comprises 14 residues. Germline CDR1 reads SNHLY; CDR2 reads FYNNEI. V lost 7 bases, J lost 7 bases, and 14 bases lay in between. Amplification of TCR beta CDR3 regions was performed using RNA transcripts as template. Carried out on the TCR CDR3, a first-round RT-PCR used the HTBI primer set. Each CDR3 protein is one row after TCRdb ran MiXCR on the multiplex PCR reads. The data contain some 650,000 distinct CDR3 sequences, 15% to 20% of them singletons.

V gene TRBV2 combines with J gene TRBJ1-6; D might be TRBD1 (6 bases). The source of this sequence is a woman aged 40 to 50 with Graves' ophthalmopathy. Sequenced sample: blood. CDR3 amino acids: CASNTGDNNSPLHF. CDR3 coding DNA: TGTGCCAGCAACACCGGGGACAACAATTCACCCCTCCACTTT.